This T cell receptor (beta chain) was observed in a study of blood T cell repertoires in COVID-19 (TCRdb year 2020). Notes on the research overall: Collaborator samples came from the United States, Italy and Spain and covered acute and convalescent phases of COVID-19. The prospective study material was composed of cDNA or gDNA derived from T cells, B-cell-depleted T cells, or PBMCs. Deeply sampled blood TCRbeta repertoires from subjects exposed to, actively infected with, or recovered from COVID-19 were included in the dataset. The repertoires were released in a freely available public database intended as a resource for research on the immune response to SARS-CoV-2. The samples were drawn from two sources: the first 160 participants of the ongoing ImmuneRACE study, and approximately 1,300 subjects contributed by 6 global collaborators. The sample metadata nearly always contained a de-identified subject ID, COVID-19 status, age in years and sex. Where HLA class I and class II types were available, the types were taken from metadata supplied by the sample provider, not from assay-based typing. What the study reported, not specific to this receptor: The quantity of clinical and demographic metadata differed by source and by participant and was supplied without curation.

Concerning this clone: Its antigen remains unidentified. Base quality data are lacking; no much larger clone is found one base away.

TCRbeta CDR3 regions were amplified from genomic DNA by means of the immunoSEQ Assay, a bias-controlled multiplex PCR. In the authors' own workflow: The number of nucleated cells in each sample was estimated from the amplification of reference gene primers within the assay. To quantify the absolute abundance of each unique TCRbeta CDR3 rearrangement, sequence reads were collapsed and filtered. Productive Simpson clonality was computed per sample as the square root of Simpson's diversity index over productive rearrangements. Held by TCRdb, this immuneACCESS table contains in-frame sequences only and omits some clones. Under half of the omission traces to an unresolved V gene where checked; the cause of the rest is unknown. Clone size and the V and J calls come from that table; the DNA yielded D and trimming. This sample has 20,000 to 30,000 clones in its table, and approximately 78% of those were observed once. The top ten clonotypes cover around 9.3% of the sample.

From the cysteine up to the phenylalanine, the CDR3 has a length of 16 residues. The entry retains the CDR3 DNA only, 48 bases that are in frame from base 1. V is pared back by 0 bases and J by 4 bases, with 13 bases lying between the germline termini. The germline V gene sets CDR1 to MNHEY and CDR2 to SVGEGT. Each collaborating institution followed its own protocols to collect whole blood in K2EDTA tubes. For TCRbeta analysis, collaborators shipped samples as frozen whole blood, isolated PBMCs, or DNA extracted from either of those sample types. This receptor was identified in a human donor in a cohort sampled during active COVID-19. The sample was peripheral blood. The V and J segments used are TRBV6-2 or TRBV6-3 and TRBJ2-1; possibly the D gene is TRBD1, per 5 matching bases. Here is the DNA: TGTGCCAGCAGTTACTCGTGGCAGGGTCAATACAATGAGCAGTTCTTC. Translation gives CASSYSWQGQYNEQFF.